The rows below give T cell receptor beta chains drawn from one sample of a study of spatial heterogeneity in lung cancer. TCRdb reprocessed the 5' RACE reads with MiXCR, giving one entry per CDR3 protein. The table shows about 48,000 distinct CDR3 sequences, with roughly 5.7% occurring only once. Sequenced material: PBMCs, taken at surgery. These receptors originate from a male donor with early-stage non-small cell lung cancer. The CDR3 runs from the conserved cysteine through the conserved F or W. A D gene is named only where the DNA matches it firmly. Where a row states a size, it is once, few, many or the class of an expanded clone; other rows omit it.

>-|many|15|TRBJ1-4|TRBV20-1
CSARDLQKRNEKLFF
TGCAGTGCTAGAGATCTCCAGAAAAGAAATGAAAAACTGTTTTTT
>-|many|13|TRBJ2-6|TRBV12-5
CASGFSGANVLTF
TGTGCTAGTGGTTTCTCTGGGGCCAACGTCCTGACTTTC
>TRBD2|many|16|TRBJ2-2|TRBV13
CASSLGMGLAGGELFF
TGTGCCAGCAGCTTAGGCATGGGACTAGCTGGCGGGGAGCTGTTTTTT
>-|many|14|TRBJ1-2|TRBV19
CASKGSLTNYGYTF
TGTGCCAGTAAAGGAAGCCTAACTAACTATGGCTACACCTTC
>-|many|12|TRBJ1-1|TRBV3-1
CASSQGLTEAFF
TGTGCCAGCAGCCAAGGACTGACTGAAGCTTTCTTT
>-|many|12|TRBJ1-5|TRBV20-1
CSALRQDQPQHF
TGCAGTGCTCTTAGACAGGACCAGCCCCAGCATTTT
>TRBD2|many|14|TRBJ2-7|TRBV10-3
CATRAGESSGEQYF
TGTGCCACCCGAGCGGGAGAGTCGTCGGGGGAGCAGTACTTC
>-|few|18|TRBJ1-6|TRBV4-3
CASSQLVQGGDYNSPLHF
TGCGCCAGCAGCCAACTAGTACAGGGCGGTGACTATAATTCACCCCTCCACTTT
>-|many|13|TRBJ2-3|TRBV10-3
CAISEGPGDTQYF
TGTGCCATCAGTGAAGGGCCGGGAGATACGCAGTATTTT
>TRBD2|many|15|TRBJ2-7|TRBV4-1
CASSRGTSGVYEQYF
TGCGCCAGCAGCCGCGGGACTAGCGGGGTCTACGAGCAGTACTTC
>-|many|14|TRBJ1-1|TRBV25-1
CASSPPGELVEAFF
TGTGCCAGCAGTCCGCCCGGCGAGTTGGTAGAAGCTTTCTTT
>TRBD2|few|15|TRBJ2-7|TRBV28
CASSSSSGRRGEQYF
TGTGCCAGCAGTTCCTCTAGCGGGAGGCGGGGCGAGCAGTACTTC
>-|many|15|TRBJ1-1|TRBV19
CASSIVGSLNTEAFF
TGTGCCAGTAGTATAGTCGGCAGTTTGAACACTGAAGCTTTCTTT
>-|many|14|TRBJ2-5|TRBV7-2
CASSLSRAQETQYF
TGTGCCAGCAGCTTATCTAGGGCCCAAGAGACCCAGTACTTC
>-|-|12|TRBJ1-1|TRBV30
CAWDRGNTEAFF
TGTGCCTGGGACCGCGGAAACACTGAAGCTTTCTTT
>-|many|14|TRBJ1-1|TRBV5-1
CASSEWGQNTEAFF
TGCGCCAGCAGCGAGTGGGGACAGAACACTGAAGCTTTCTTT
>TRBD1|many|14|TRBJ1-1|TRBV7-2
CASSLIRGRDEAFF
TGTGCCAGCAGCTTGATAAGGGGGCGCGACGAAGCTTTCTTT
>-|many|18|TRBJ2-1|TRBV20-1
CSARDPGTADSSYNEQFF
TGCAGTGCTAGAGATCCCGGGACCGCCGATAGCTCCTACAATGAGCAGTTCTTC
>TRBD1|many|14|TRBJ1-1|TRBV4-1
CASSRRGGDTEAFF
TGCGCCAGCAGCCGCAGGGGGGGGGACACTGAAGCTTTCTTT
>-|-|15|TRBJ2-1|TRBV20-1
CSVSSQLVIYNEQFF
TGCAGTGTTTCGAGTCAGCTGGTAATCTACAATGAGCAGTTCTTC
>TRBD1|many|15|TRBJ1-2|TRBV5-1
CASSISQGSGYGYTF
TGCGCCAGCAGCATATCACAGGGGTCCGGCTATGGCTACACCTTC
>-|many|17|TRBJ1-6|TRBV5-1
CASSLMARSSYNSPLHF
TGCGCCAGCAGCTTGATGGCACGGAGCTCCTATAATTCACCCCTCCACTTT
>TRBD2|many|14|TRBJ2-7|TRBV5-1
CASRLLADSYEQYF
TGCGCCAGCAGGCTACTAGCGGACTCCTACGAGCAGTACTTC
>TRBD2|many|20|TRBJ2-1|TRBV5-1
CASSSSGTSGSRGSYNEQFF
TGCGCCAGCAGCTCGTCCGGGACTAGCGGGAGTCGGGGCTCCTACAATGAGCAGTTCTTC
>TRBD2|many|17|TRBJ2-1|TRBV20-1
CSARDSFRLAGGIEQFF
TGCAGTGCTAGAGATAGTTTTCGACTAGCGGGAGGTATTGAGCAGTTCTTC
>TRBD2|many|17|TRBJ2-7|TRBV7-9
CASSRGTSSLWDYEQYF
TGTGCCAGCAGCCGCGGGACTAGCTCTCTTTGGGACTACGAGCAGTACTTC